What follows describes a single T cell receptor beta chain. The sample comes from a study of T cells in Graves' hyperthyroidism and ophthalmopathy. The CDR3 extends over 11 amino acids. V lost 11 bases and J 0 bases, leaving 8 bases between the germline ends. Germline-derived CDR1 and CDR2 are SNHLY and FYNNEI. Amplified TCR beta CDR3 regions came from RNA transcripts. The HTBI primer set served for first-round RT-PCR of the TCR CDR3. Via MiXCR, TCRdb re-called the multiplex PCR reads, giving one row per CDR3 protein. This repertoire shows about 300,000 distinct CDR3 sequences, roughly 17% found once; its top ten account for 33%.

The sample consisted of blood. The chain uses TRBV2 and TRBJ2-7, with D unresolved. This receptor was taken from a man under 40 with Graves' hyperthyroidism. The chain's CDR3 is CAPAPSYEQYF. The CDR3 region has the DNA TGTGCCCCAGCTCCCTCCTACGAGCAGTACTTC.